This T cell receptor beta chain comes out of a study of sequential checkpoint blockade in melanoma. Looking at the study overall: Each arm's sequence ended with maintenance nivolumab.

This clone was recorded only once. The CDR3 spans 14 residues. Per the germline V gene, CDR1 is LNHDA and CDR2 is SQIVND (reference sequence). With 3 bases clipped from V and 3 bases from J, the junction kept 5 bases outside the gene matches. The method was immunoSEQ multiplex PCR; TCRdb's version includes in-frame clones alone and lacks a portion of them. The table records tens of thousands of clones, approximately 80% of them present only once. The sample's treatment: randomized to nivolumab then ipilimumab (arm A) or the reverse (arm B). Live CD3+CD8+ CD19− CD56− cells were sorted from PBMCs. The chain recombines TRBV19 with TRBJ2-7; TRBD2 agrees at 7 bases. This TCR was sampled from a human donor with melanoma. The sample here was CD8+ T cells sorted from blood (inferred from file names), taken from a patient given nivolumab and ipilimumab in sequence. CDR3 region: CASSIPGRSYEQYF. The CDR3 DNA reads TGTGCCAGTAGTATCCCCGGGAGGAGCTACGAGCAGTACTTC.